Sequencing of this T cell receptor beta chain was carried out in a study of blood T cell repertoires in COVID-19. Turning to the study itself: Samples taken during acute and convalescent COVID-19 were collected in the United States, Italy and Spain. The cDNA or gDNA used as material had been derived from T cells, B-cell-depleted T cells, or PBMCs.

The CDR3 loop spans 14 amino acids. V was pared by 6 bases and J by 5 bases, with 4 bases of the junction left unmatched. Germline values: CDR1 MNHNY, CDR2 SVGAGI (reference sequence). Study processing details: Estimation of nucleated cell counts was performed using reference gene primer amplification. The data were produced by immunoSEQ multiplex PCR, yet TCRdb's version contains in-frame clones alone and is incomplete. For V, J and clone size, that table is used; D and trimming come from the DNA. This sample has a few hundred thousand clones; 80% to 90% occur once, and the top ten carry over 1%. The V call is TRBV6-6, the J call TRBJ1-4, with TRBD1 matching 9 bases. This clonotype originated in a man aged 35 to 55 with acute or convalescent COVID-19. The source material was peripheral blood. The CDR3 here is CASSPGTGNEKLFF. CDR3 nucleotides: TGTGCCAGCAGCCCCGGGACAGGGAATGAAAAACTGTTTTTT.